Below, 26 T cell receptor beta chains from the same sample are listed, as sequenced in a study of cytomegalovirus exposure and HLA in healthy donors. The repertoire was sequenced with immunoSEQ multiplex PCR; TCRdb's copy has only in-frame clones and lacks some. In the table there are roughly 260,000 clones, around nine tenths of which are singletons. The sequenced material came from PBMCs. The source of these receptors is a man aged 18 to 35 in good health and CMV-seronegative.

The table lists this clone with a few counts. CDR3: CAWSGGGNQPQHF. The CDR3 bases are TGTGCCTGGAGTGGGGGAGGTAATCAGCCCCAGCATTTT. The V and J genes are TRBV30 and TRBJ1-5; D unresolved. The ends were cut back, 1 base at V and 4 bases at J, with 8 bases in the middle. This CDR3 has 13 residues. Germline assignment: CDR1 GTSNPN and CDR2 SVGIG (reference sequence).

The chain carries TRBV6-6 and TRBJ1-6; D unclear. Germline assignment: CDR1 MNHNY and CDR2 SVGAGI (reference sequence). This CDR3 has 13 amino acids. Trimming took 6 bases from V and 8 from J, leaving 11 bases between them. The CDR3 spells CASSVELYSPLHF. The DNA for the CDR3 is TGTGCCAGCAGCGTAGAACTCTATTCACCCCTCCACTTT.

The count of this clone is one. J is TRBJ2-7 and V is TRBV6-6, with a tentative D call TRBD2 (6 bases). The CDR3 is 13 amino acids. Trimming took 6 bases from V and 6 from J, leaving 15 bases between them. The germline V gene has CDR1 MNHNY and CDR2 SVGAGI (reference sequence). CDR3 residues: CASRGGRRIEQYF. As DNA, the CDR3 is TGTGCCAGCAGGGGGGGACGGCGTATCGAGCAGTACTTC.

The V gene is TRBV27, the J gene TRBJ2-7; 7 bases align to TRBD1. Germline V gene lookup returns CDR1 MNHEY and CDR2 SMNVEV (reference sequence). The J segment lost 4 bases and the V segment lost 0 bases, leaving 12 bases of the junction unmatched. The CDR3 is made up of 17 amino acids. The CDR3 DNA reads as TGTGCCAGCAGTTTATCCCAGAGACAGGGAGCGTTTTACGAGCAGTACTTC. This translates into CASSLSQRQGAFYEQYF.

The J gene is TRBJ2-5, the V gene TRBV27; 7 bases are a match to TRBD2. The CDR3 length is 12 residues. Trimming cost V 8 bases and J 7 bases; bases outside gene matches: 7. Germline values: CDR1 MNHEY, CDR2 SMNVEV (reference sequence). Here the CDR3 reads CASAGVGGTQYF. The CDR3 DNA reads TGTGCCAGCGCGGGGGTCGGGGGGACCCAGTACTTC.

The V call is TRBV29-1, the J call TRBJ2-5, with D hard to call. CDR1 and CDR2 (germline): SQVTM, ANQGSEA. With 4 bases removed from V and 5 bases from J, the gap between germline ends came to 8 bases. The CDR3 has 11 amino acids. The CDR3 DNA is TGCAGCGTTGTTATGTTCGAGACCCAGTACTTC. Encoded protein: CSVVMFETQYF.

As DNA, the CDR3 is TGTGCCAGTAGTATGAGGCATTCCTACGAGCAGTACTTC. It is translated as CASSMRHSYEQYF. The genes are TRBV19 and TRBJ2-7; D is undetermined. V was clipped by 3 bases and J by 1 base, with 7 bases between them. Germline values: CDR1 LNHDA, CDR2 SQIVND (reference sequence). The CDR3 runs 13 residues.

The chain combines TRBV19 with TRBJ2-3; a weak D match, TRBD1 (5 bases). The length of the CDR3 is 15 residues. Trimming cost V 3 bases and J 1 base, with 11 bases left between them. CDR1 LNHDA and CDR2 SQIVND come from the germline V gene (reference sequence). CDR3 loop: CASSIFFRGTDTQYF. For the CDR3, the DNA is TGTGCCAGTAGTATCTTCTTCAGGGGCACAGATACGCAGTATTTT.

V gene TRBV25-1 combines with J gene TRBJ1-3, with 7 bases identical to TRBD1. Losses at the gene ends were 6 bases for V and 5 bases for J; bases not matched to a gene: 4. This CDR3 has 13 residues. The germline V gene has CDR1 MGHDK and CDR2 SYGVNS. The CDR3 spells CASRGTDRNTIYF. CDR3 bases: TGTGCCAGCAGGGGGACAGACAGAAACACCATATATTTT.

The CDR3 loop is CASSTPGANVLTF. The CDR3 coding sequence is TGTGCCAGCTCGACTCCTGGGGCCAACGTCCTGACTTTC. The chain is built from TRBV2 and TRBJ2-6, with unresolved D. The germline gives CDR1 SNHLY, CDR2 FYNNEI. The CDR3 runs 13 residues. V was shortened by 8 bases and J by 2 bases, with 7 bases between the two germline ends.

This clone occurred a few times. The genes are TRBV5-1 and TRBJ1-5; 10 bases match TRBD1. Germline assignment: CDR1 SGHRS and CDR2 YFSETQ. V was clipped by 4 bases and J by 7 bases; unmatched bases: 5. The CDR3 sequence is 14 residues long. Here the CDR3 reads CASSKDRGEQPQHF. The CDR3 DNA follows: TGCGCCAGCAGCAAGGACAGGGGGGAACAGCCCCAGCATTTT.

The J gene is TRBJ2-2, the V gene TRBV6-5; D is ambiguous. V lost 5 bases to trimming and J lost 2 bases, with 6 bases between them. Per the germline V gene, CDR1 is MNHEY and CDR2 is SVGAGI. The CDR3 runs 13 residues. The CDR3 loop reads CASSLVNTGELFF. CDR3 sequence (DNA): TGTGCCAGCAGTCTCGTAAACACCGGGGAGCTGTTTTTT.

The J gene is TRBJ2-7, the V gene TRBV11-2; TRBD2 matches 11 bases. The trim removed 5 bases at V and 3 bases at J, leaving 6 bases unmatched. The germline V gene has CDR1 SGHAT and CDR2 FQNNGV. The CDR3 contains 15 residues. The CDR3 loop is CASSADLAGGYEQYF. The CDR3, as DNA: TGTGCCAGCAGCGCAGATCTAGCGGGGGGCTACGAGCAGTACTTC.

In regard to this clone: A junction boundary mismatches the germline segment, possibly from a read error. The genes are TRBV10-3 and TRBJ2-1, with TRBD1 identical over 7 bases. The CDR3 has 14 residues. CDR1 and CDR2 (germline): ENHRY, SYGVKD. In DNA form, the CDR3 reads TGTGCCATCAGGGACAGGTCTGCCTACGATGAGCAGTTCTTC. Its protein is CAIRDRSAYDEQFF.

The chain joins TRBV9 to TRBJ2-3; D may be TRBD1 (5 bases). V was clipped by 7 bases and J by 6 bases, with 18 bases between them. The CDR3 is 14 amino acids. Germline V gene lookup returns CDR1 SGDLS and CDR2 YYNGEE. In DNA, the CDR3 is TGTGCCAGCGGGATACAGCACTCAGGGGATACGCAGTATTTT. It translates to CASGIQHSGDTQYF.

The chain is built from TRBV2 and TRBJ1-5; 9 bases are a match to TRBD1. With 8 bases clipped from V and 7 bases from J, the junction kept 12 bases outside the gene matches. The CDR3 has 15 residues. Per the germline V gene, CDR1 is SNHLY and CDR2 is FYNNEI. The CDR3 bases are TGTGCCAGCCATCACACGGGGACAGGGCTCCAGCCCCAGCATTTT. Amino acid sequence: CASHHTGTGLQPQHF.

CDR3: CASSLAGGYEQYF. CDR3 sequence (DNA): TGTGCCAGCAGTCTAGCGGGAGGCTACGAGCAGTACTTC. V is TRBV6-1 and J is TRBJ2-7; 11 nucleotides agree with TRBD2. V lost 5 bases and J lost 3; bases outside the gene matches: 0. The CDR3 totals 13 residues. Germline CDR1 reads MNHNS; CDR2 reads SASEGT.

V is TRBV2 and J is TRBJ2-3; D perhaps matches TRBD1 (5 bases). V dropped 7 bases and J dropped 5 bases, with 13 bases sitting between them. Germline V CDR1 and CDR2: SNHLY, FYNNEI. The CDR3 loop spans 13 amino acids. CDR3 coding DNA: TGTGCCAGCACAGGGTCATCGGGAGATACGCAGTATTTT. Protein sequence: CASTGSSGDTQYF.

The chain has TRBV19 and TRBJ1-6; D may be TRBD1 (5 bases). Germline values: CDR1 LNHDA, CDR2 SQIVND (reference sequence). The CDR3 length is 12 residues. V lost 7 bases, J lost 7 bases, and 8 bases lay in between. CDR3 sequence reads: CASTDRNSPLHF. The CDR3 region has the DNA TGTGCCAGTACCGACAGAAATTCACCCCTCCACTTT.

The chain combines TRBV5-4 with TRBJ2-7; 15 nucleotides agree with TRBD2. Trimming took 2 bases from V and 2 from J; bases not matched to a gene: 5. Germline CDR1 and CDR2: SGHNT and YYREEE (reference sequence). This CDR3 is 17 amino acids long. This chain's CDR3 is CASSLGTSGGPPYEQYF. As DNA, the CDR3 is TGTGCCAGCAGCTTAGGGACTAGCGGGGGGCCCCCCTACGAGCAGTACTTC. The whole variable domain, remainder taken from reference TRBV5-4 and TRBJ2-7, is ETGVTQSPTHLIKTRGQQVTLRCSSQSGHNTVSWYQQALGQGPQFIFQYYREEENGRGNFPPRFSGLQFPNYSSELNVNALELDDSALYLCASSLGTSGGPPYEQYFGPGTRLTVT.

The rearrangement uses TRBV5-1 and TRBJ2-5; tentative D call: TRBD2 (5 bases). The CDR3 has 14 amino acids. Per germline, CDR1 SGHRS and CDR2 YFSETQ. Trimming pared 1 base from V and 1 base from J, leaving 8 bases between. The CDR3 is CASSLMAGQETQYF. As DNA, the CDR3 is TGCGCCAGCAGCTTGATGGCGGGCCAAGAGACCCAGTACTTC.

This chain connects TRBV11-2 to TRBJ2-7; D uncertain. Looked up from germline, CDR1 is SGHAT and CDR2 is FQNNGV. The CDR3 runs to 14 residues. V was cut by 7 bases and J by 2 bases, with 15 bases left in between. Here the CDR3 reads CASTDWLPPYEQYF. DNA of the CDR3: TGTGCCAGCACCGACTGGCTACCCCCCTACGAGCAGTACTTC.

The chain couples TRBV28 to TRBJ2-7, with 9 bases identical to TRBD1. CDR1 and CDR2 (germline): MDHEN, SYDVKM. The CDR3 loop spans 15 amino acids. The V and J ends lost 7 bases and 1 base, in that order; junction bases with no gene match: 8. This CDR3 reads CASNQPGTGSYEQYF. CDR3 bases: TGTGCCAGCAACCAGCCCGGGACAGGGTCCTACGAGCAGTACTTC.

The chain recombines TRBV7-2 with TRBJ1-5, with a possible D match to TRBD1 (6 bases). Germline V gives CDR1 SGHTA, CDR2 FQGNSA. The germline V and J ends were trimmed by 5 bases and 2 bases, with 13 bases remaining between them. CDR3 length: 15 residues. The DNA of the CDR3 is TGTGCCAGCAGCCAGGGGCCCGGAGGCAATCAGCCCCAGCATTTT. It encodes CASSQGPGGNQPQHF.

J is TRBJ1-4 and V is TRBV5-6, with D possibly matching TRBD1 (5 bases). This CDR3 spans 15 amino acids. Germline loops: CDR1 SGHDT, CDR2 YYEEEE. V was pared by 0 bases and J by 5 bases, with 11 bases between. The CDR3 DNA reads TGTGCCAGCAGCTTGGCGACAGCATGGAATGAAAAACTGTTTTTT. It specifies CASSLATAWNEKLFF. Using reference TRBV5-6 and TRBJ1-4 for the parts outside the CDR3, the full variable domain is DAGVTQSPTHLIKTRGQQVTLRCSPKSGHDTVSWYQQALGQGPQFIFQYYEEEERQRGNFPDRFSGHQFPNYSSELNVNALLLGDSALYLCASSLATAWNEKLFFGSGTQLSVL.

V is TRBV5-1 and J is TRBJ1-4, with D unclear. Germline CDR1 SGHRS, CDR2 YFSETQ. V dropped 0 bases and J dropped 4 bases, with 7 bases sitting between them. The CDR3 spans 14 residues. CDR3 in amino acids: CASSLDGDNEKLFF. Here the CDR3 DNA reads TGCGCCAGCAGCTTGGACGGGGATAATGAAAAACTGTTTTTT.